This TCR beta chain was retrieved from a study of T cell responses to AZD1222 COVID-19 vaccine. CDR3 size: 15 residues. Germline CDR1 SGHAT, CDR2 FQNNGV. Trimming pared 2 bases from V and 0 bases from J, leaving 10 bases between. Generated by immunoSEQ multiplex PCR, the TCRdb table keeps only in-frame clones and is missing some. The sample has 150,000 to 200,000 clones; over 90% are singletons. This sample comprised peripheral blood, obtained on day 0 of AZD1222 vaccination. The chain recombines TRBV11-2 with TRBJ1-1; D gene uncertain. This clonotype was sampled from an adult in good health. The CDR3: CASSLFPGMNTEAFF. The CDR3 coding sequence is TGTGCCAGCAGCTTATTCCCGGGGATGAACACTGAAGCTTTCTTT.